This TCR beta chain is drawn from a study of cytomegalovirus exposure and HLA in healthy donors. Study background: It was reported in a later analysis that the 90 to 150 validation repertoires used the same platform as the 666 first-cohort repertoires.

Here immunoSEQ multiplex PCR was the method, and the copy in TCRdb shows in-frame clones only, minus some. Of about 73,000 clones listed, approximately 90% were seen once; the top ten hold 3% to 4.5%. Study-wide findings and caveats: Rare TCR sequences dominated, though some public TCRs recurred in many donors. TCR beta chains numbering some 160 were designated cytomegalovirus-associated.

The study drew the donors from its approximately 120-subject validation cohort, separate from the approximately 700-subject first cohort. In germline, CDR1 is SGHAT, CDR2 FQNNGV. V was trimmed by 0 bases and J by 3 bases, leaving 23 bases between them. CDR3 size: 19 residues. As concerns this clone: Antigen specificity is unknown.

Sequencing input: PBMCs. The receptor was isolated from a woman aged 18-29 years in good health and CMV-seropositive. The chain employs TRBV11-2 and TRBJ2-5, with D tentatively TRBD1 (6 bases). CDR3: CASSLDLTGYSQRKETQYF. The CDR3 DNA is TGTGCCAGCAGCTTAGATCTAACAGGGTATAGCCAGAGGAAAGAGACCCAGTACTTC.